This T cell receptor (beta chain) was recorded in a study of blood T cell repertoires in COVID-19. Study in general: T cells, B-cell-depleted T cells, or PBMCs provided the cDNA or gDNA that served as material.

The assay was immunoSEQ multiplex PCR, and TCRdb's table has in-frame clones only and misses some. The data contain hundreds of thousands of clones, roughly 81% of them singletons. This CDR3 spans 15 amino acids. CDR1 and CDR2 from the germline V gene are LGHNA and YSLEER. With 1 base clipped from V and 9 bases from J, the junction kept 5 bases outside the gene matches. The TCR originated in a middle-aged man with acute or convalescent COVID-19. The chain recombines TRBV4-3 with TRBJ2-1; the match to TRBD2 covers 11 bases. The source material was peripheral blood. The CDR3 region is CASSQGSGGAGEQFF. The CDR3 DNA reads TGCGCCAGCAGCCAAGGTAGCGGGGGGGCCGGTGAGCAGTTCTTC.